This record concerns one TCR beta chain sequence. This entry is derived from a study of T cell changes during pregnancy in multiple sclerosis. Data came from immunoSEQ multiplex PCR; TCRdb stores just in-frame clones and leaves some out. The top ten hold 0.55% to 0.75% of the sample, which has about 42,000 clones, around four fifths seen once. V was cut by 5 bases and J by 4 bases, with 15 bases left in between. CDR3 length: 15 residues. Germline V gene sequence: CDR1 SNHLY, CDR2 FYNNEI. Specimen: CD4+ T cells from peripheral blood mononuclear cells, collected before pregnancy. The rearrangement uses TRBV2 and TRBJ1-5; D is unresolved. This receptor was taken from a female donor with multiple sclerosis, enrolled in a pregnancy study. CDR3 amino acids: CASSNEAASNQPQHF. The CDR3 nucleotides are TGTGCCAGCAGTAACGAGGCAGCTAGTAATCAGCCCCAGCATTTT.